A single sample gave rise to the 12 T cell receptor beta chains below, sequenced in a study of cytomegalovirus exposure and HLA in healthy donors. Researchers ran the PCR with 60 Vbeta and 13 Jbeta primers. Sequencing was performed with immunoSEQ multiplex PCR; in TCRdb, only in-frame clones are kept and a portion is missing. In the table there are about 110,000 clones, over 60% of which are singletons. Material for sequencing was PBMCs. Receptor source: a woman under 40 in good health and CMV-seronegative.

The rearrangement links TRBV30 to TRBJ2-5, with D unclear. Germline V gene sequence: CDR1 GTSNPN, CDR2 SVGIG (reference sequence). This CDR3 region has 11 residues. V was clipped by 3 bases and J by 5 bases, with 7 bases between them. In DNA, the CDR3 is TGTGCCTGGAGATCTACTGAGACCCAGTACTTC. It yields the protein CAWRSTETQYF.

This clone has a handful of counts. CDR3 DNA sequence: TGCGCCAGCAGCCTGCCGACCGGGACAGGGGTTAATCAGCCCCAGCATTTT. Translation gives CASSLPTGTGVNQPQHF. The chain is built from TRBV4-1 and TRBJ1-5, with TRBD1 matching over 10 bases. Germline CDR1 and CDR2: MGHRA and YSYEKL. This CDR3 spans 17 amino acids. Unmatched junction bases numbered 10, after V lost 4 bases and J lost 4 bases.

CDR3 sequence reads: CASSLGGPRTDTQYF. The CDR3 coding sequence is TGTGCCAGCAGCTTAGGCGGGCCCCGCACAGATACGCAGTATTTT. The genes are TRBV7-9 and TRBJ2-3, with D tentatively TRBD2 (5 bases). CDR1 SEHNR and CDR2 FQNEAQ come from the germline V gene (reference sequence). Trimming removed 1 base from V and 1 base from J, with 9 bases in between. The CDR3 sequence is 15 residues long.

The CDR3 reads CASSPLLAGGSDTQYF. CDR3 coding DNA: TGTGCCAGCAGCCCATTACTAGCGGGAGGCTCAGATACGCAGTATTTT. This chain joins TRBV7-3 and TRBJ2-3, with 12 nucleotides matching TRBD2. Germline trimming cut 5 bases from V and 4 bases from J; bases unmatched to any gene: 7. Germline CDR1 is SGHTA and CDR2 is FQGTGA. There are 16 residues in the CDR3.

The rearrangement links TRBV7-6 to TRBJ2-7; TRBD2 might be the D (6 bases). This CDR3 is built from 13 residues. Germline V gene sequence: CDR1 SGHVS, CDR2 FNYEAQ. V was clipped by 1 base and J by 3 bases, with 7 bases between them. CDR3 protein: CASSLGGDYEQYF. The CDR3 nucleotides read TGTGCCAGCAGCTTAGGGGGGGACTACGAGCAGTACTTC.

The rearrangement uses TRBV5-5 and TRBJ1-1; D is undetermined. V was cut by 4 bases and J by 3 bases, with 16 bases left in between. The germline gives CDR1 SGHKS, CDR2 YYEKEE (reference sequence). CDR3 length: 15 residues. CDR3 in DNA: TGTGCCAGCAGCCGACTAGCGGGTATGGACACTGAAGCTTTCTTT. It codes for CASSRLAGMDTEAFF.

This clone was observed once. The chain couples TRBV25-1 to TRBJ2-1; 7 bases are shared with TRBD1. J gave up 5 bases and V 6 bases, and 7 bases lay outside the gene matches. The CDR3 runs to 14 residues. Germline CDR1 and CDR2: MGHDK and SYGVNS. CDR3 in amino acids: CASSFGTEDNEQFF. DNA of the CDR3: TGTGCCAGCAGCTTCGGGACAGAAGACAATGAGCAGTTCTTC.

The DNA for the CDR3 is TGTGCCAGCAGTTACTCCAGACAGGGTGGAGGCACTGAAGCTTTCTTT. Encoded protein: CASSYSRQGGGTEAFF. The J gene is TRBJ1-1, the V gene TRBV2; the match to TRBD1 covers 7 bases. CDR3 size: 16 residues. Germline loops: CDR1 SNHLY, CDR2 FYNNEI. The V gene end was trimmed by 5 bases and the J gene end by 4 bases; junction bases not matched to a gene: 13.

The V gene is TRBV5-5, the J gene TRBJ2-4; TRBD1 agrees at 7 bases. V was clipped by 5 bases and J by 0 bases; unmatched bases: 11. From germline, CDR1 is SGHKS and CDR2 YYEKEE (reference sequence). The CDR3 is made up of 17 amino acids. As DNA, the CDR3 is TGTGCCAGCAGTCCGGGGACAGACAACCTAGCCAAAAACATTCAGTACTTC. Its protein is CASSPGTDNLAKNIQYF.

This clone turned up a few times. The chain recombines TRBV7-9 with TRBJ2-1, with 10 positions matching TRBD1. J gave up 8 bases and V 6 bases, and 7 bases lay outside the gene matches. Germline CDR1 and CDR2: SEHNR and FQNEAQ (reference sequence). CDR3 length: 14 amino acids. In nucleotides, the CDR3 is TGTGCCAGCAGGGGGACAGGGGTGATTGATGAGCAGTTCTTC. This gives the protein CASRGTGVIDEQFF. The variable domain in full, with the rest retrieved from reference TRBV7-9 and TRBJ2-1, is DTGVSQNPRHKITKRGQNVTFRCDPISEHNRLYWYRQTLGQGPEFLTYFQNEAQLEKSRLLSDRFSAERPKGSFSTLEIQRTEQGDSAMYLCASRGTGVIDEQFFGPGTRLTVL.

J is TRBJ1-1 and V is TRBV21-1; the table assigns TRBD1, which was not confirmed against the DNA. TRBV21-1 is an annotated pseudogene. The CDR3 covers 12 residues. CDR3: CASSKVGPPAFF. The CDR3 DNA sequence: TGTGCCAGCAGCAAAGTGGGGCCGCCGGCTTTCTTT.

V and J are TRBV2 and TRBJ1-2; tentatively, D is TRBD1 (6 bases). The V and J ends lost 4 bases and 2 bases respectively, with 11 bases between them. From germline, CDR1 is SNHLY and CDR2 FYNNEI. This CDR3 is built from 14 residues. CDR3 sequence: CASSGGQRNYGYTF. In DNA, the CDR3 is TGTGCCAGCAGTGGTGGACAGCGGAACTATGGCTACACCTTC.